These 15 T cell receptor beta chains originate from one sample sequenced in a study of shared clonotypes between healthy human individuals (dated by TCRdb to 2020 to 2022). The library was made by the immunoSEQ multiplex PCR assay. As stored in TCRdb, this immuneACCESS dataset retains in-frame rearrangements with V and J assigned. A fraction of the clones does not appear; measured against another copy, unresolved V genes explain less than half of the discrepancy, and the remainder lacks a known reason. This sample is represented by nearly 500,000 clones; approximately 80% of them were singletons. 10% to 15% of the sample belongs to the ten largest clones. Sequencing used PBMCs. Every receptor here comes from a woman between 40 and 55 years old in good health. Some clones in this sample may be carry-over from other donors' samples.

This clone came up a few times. The CDR3 nucleotides read TGCGCCAGCAGCCAAGGAACGCTAAACACAGATACGCAGTATTTT. This gives the protein CASSQGTLNTDTQYF. The genes are TRBV4-1 and TRBJ2-3, with D unresolved. V was trimmed by 1 base and J by 2 bases, leaving 10 bases between them. This CDR3 is 15 amino acids long. Germline V gene sequence: CDR1 MGHRA, CDR2 YSYEKL.

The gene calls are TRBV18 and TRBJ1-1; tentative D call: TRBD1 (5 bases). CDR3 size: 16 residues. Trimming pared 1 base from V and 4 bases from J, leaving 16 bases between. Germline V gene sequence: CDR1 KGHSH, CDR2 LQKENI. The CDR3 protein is CASSPRQGGEGTEAFF. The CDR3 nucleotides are TGTGCCAGCTCACCACGGCAGGGTGGAGAGGGCACTGAAGCTTTCTTT.

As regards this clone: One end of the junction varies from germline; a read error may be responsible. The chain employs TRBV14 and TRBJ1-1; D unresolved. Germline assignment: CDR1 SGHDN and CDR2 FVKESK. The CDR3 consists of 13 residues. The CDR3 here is CASGLQMNTEAFF. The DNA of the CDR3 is TGTGCCAGCGGTCTTCAGATGAATACTGAAGCTTTCTTT.

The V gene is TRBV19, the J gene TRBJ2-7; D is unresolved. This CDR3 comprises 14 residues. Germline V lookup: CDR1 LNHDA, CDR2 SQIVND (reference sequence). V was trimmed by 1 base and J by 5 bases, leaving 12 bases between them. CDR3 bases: TGTGCCAGTAGTATAGTTGGGTTGGCTAACGAGCAGTACTTC. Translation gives CASSIVGLANEQYF.

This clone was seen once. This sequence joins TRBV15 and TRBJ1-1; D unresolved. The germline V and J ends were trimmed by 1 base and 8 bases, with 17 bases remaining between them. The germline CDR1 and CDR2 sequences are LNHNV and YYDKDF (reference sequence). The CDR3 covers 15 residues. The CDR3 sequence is CATSRVLGTIQEAFF. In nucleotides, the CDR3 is TGTGCCACCAGCAGAGTTTTGGGAACGATACAAGAAGCTTTCTTT.

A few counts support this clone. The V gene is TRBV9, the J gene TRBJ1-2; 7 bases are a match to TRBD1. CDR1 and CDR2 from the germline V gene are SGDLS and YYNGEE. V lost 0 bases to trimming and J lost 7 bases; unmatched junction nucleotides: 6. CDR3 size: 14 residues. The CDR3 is CASSVGQGFGGYTF. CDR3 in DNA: TGTGCCAGCAGCGTAGGACAGGGTTTTGGTGGCTACACCTTC.

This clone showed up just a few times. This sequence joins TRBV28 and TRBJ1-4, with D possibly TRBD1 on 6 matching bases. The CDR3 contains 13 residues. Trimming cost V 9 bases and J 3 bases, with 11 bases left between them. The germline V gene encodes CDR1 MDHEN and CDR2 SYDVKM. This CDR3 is CASGQPSNEKLFF. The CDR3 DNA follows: TGTGCCAGTGGACAGCCCTCTAATGAAAAACTGTTTTTT.

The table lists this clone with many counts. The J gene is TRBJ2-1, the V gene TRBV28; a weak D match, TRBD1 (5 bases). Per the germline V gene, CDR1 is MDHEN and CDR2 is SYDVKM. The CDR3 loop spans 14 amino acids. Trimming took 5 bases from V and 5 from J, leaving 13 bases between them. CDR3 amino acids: CASSNQGPHNEQFF. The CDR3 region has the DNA TGTGCCAGCAGTAACCAGGGCCCCCACAATGAGCAGTTCTTC. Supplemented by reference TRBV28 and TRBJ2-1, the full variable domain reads DVKVTQSSRYLVKRTGEKVFLECVQDMDHENMFWYRQDPGLGLRLIYFSYDVKMKEKGDIPEGYSVSREKKERFSLILESASTNQTSMYLCASSNQGPHNEQFFGPGTRLTVL.

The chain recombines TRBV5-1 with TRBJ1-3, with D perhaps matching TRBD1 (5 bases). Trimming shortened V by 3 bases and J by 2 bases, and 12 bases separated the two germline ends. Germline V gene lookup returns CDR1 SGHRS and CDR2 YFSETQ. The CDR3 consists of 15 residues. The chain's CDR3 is CASSSQTAPGNTIYF. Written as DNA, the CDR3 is TGCGCCAGCAGCTCCCAGACAGCCCCTGGAAACACCATATATTTT.

CDR3 DNA sequence: TGTGCCAGCAGCCCCCGGATCAGCACAGATACGCAGTATTTT. It is translated as CASSPRISTDTQYF. The V call is TRBV21-1, the J call TRBJ2-3. TRBV21-1 is a pseudogene. The CDR3 sequence is 14 residues long.

CDR3 sequence (DNA): TGTGCCAGCAGCTTAGCGAAAGGGTCCTATGGCTACACCTTC. Amino acid sequence: CASSLAKGSYGYTF. The rearrangement joins TRBV7-8 to TRBJ1-2; D call uncertain. The CDR3 runs 14 residues. Trimming removed 0 bases at V and 4 bases at J, with 9 bases between. CDR1 is SGHVS, CDR2 FQNEAQ, per germline.

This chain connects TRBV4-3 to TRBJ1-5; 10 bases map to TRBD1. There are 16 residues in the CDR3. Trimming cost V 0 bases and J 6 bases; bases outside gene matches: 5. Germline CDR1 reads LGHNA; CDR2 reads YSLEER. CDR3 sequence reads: CASSQEPTGGGQPQHF. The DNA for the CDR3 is TGCGCCAGCAGCCAAGAACCGACAGGGGGCGGTCAGCCCCAGCATTTT.

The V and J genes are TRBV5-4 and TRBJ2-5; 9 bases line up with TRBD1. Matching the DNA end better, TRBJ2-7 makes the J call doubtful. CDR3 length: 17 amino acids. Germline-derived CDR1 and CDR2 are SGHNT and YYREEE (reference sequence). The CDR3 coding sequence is TGTGCCAGCAGCTTGAGGCCTCACCGGGACAGGGCCTACGAGCAGTACTTC. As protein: CASSLRPHRDRAYEQYF.

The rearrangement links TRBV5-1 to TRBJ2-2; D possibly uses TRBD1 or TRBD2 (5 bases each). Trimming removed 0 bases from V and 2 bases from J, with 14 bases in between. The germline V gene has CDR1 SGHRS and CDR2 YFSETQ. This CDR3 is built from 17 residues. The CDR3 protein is CASSLVEGLINTGELFF. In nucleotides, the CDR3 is TGCGCCAGCAGCTTGGTTGAGGGGCTTATCAACACCGGGGAGCTGTTTTTT.

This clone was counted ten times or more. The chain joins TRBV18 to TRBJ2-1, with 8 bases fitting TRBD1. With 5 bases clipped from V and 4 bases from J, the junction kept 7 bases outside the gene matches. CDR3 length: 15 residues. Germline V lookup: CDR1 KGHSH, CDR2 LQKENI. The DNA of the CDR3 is TGTGCCAGCTCAAAAGGACAGGGTTCTTACAATGAGCAGTTCTTC. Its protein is CASSKGQGSYNEQFF.